One sample yielded the 5 T cell receptor beta chains listed below, sequenced in a study of Ad26.COV2.S vaccination and SARS-CoV-2 variants. Treatment: over 15 received Ad26.COV2.S at low or high dose, single or two shots; about 5 received placebo; per-sample allocation not given. The study sampled participants on day 63 after the first vaccine or placebo injection. Here immunoSEQ multiplex PCR was the method, and the copy in TCRdb shows in-frame clones only, minus some. The sample contains 200,000 to 300,000 clones, 87% of which appear only once. Sequencing was performed on peripheral blood, taken in a trial of Ad26.COV2.S vaccine versus placebo. These receptors were taken from a person between 18 and 60 years old who received the Ad26.COV2.S COVID-19 vaccine or a placebo.

This clone was picked up a small number of times. The chain couples TRBV5-1 to TRBJ2-7; 10 bases are shared with TRBD1. Trimming cost V 4 bases and J 5 bases; bases outside gene matches: 6. The CDR3 runs 14 residues. CDR1 and CDR2 from the germline V gene are SGHRS and YFSETQ. CDR3 in amino acids: CASSRTGGADEQYF. DNA of the CDR3: TGCGCCAGCAGCCGGACAGGGGGGGCGGACGAGCAGTACTTC.

The CDR3 nucleotides read TGTGCCAGCAGTTCCGGGACTAGCTGTGCACACGAGCAGTACGTC. Amino acids: CASSSGTSCAHEQYV. This rearrangement joins TRBV21-1 to TRBJ2-7; no DNA check was done on the table's D call, TRBD2. TRBV21-1 has pseudogene status. The CDR3 covers 15 residues.

The chain recombines TRBV7-2 with TRBJ1-2; TRBD1 matches 9 bases. The germline V gene encodes CDR1 SGHTA and CDR2 FQGNSA. The CDR3 covers 15 residues. J lost 7 bases, V lost 6 bases, and 12 bases had no gene match. The CDR3 DNA is TGTGCCAGCAGTCCCATCACGGGGACAGGGTTTGGCTACACCTTC. Protein product: CASSPITGTGFGYTF.

In its sample, this clone was seen once. V usage is TRBV6-5 and J usage is TRBJ2-5; 7 bases align to TRBD1. J was trimmed by 3 bases and V by 8 bases; bases with no gene match: 3. The CDR3 has 12 amino acids. Germline CDR1 reads MNHEY; CDR2 reads SVGAGI. CDR3 in DNA: TGTGCCAGCCGACAGGGAAAAGAGACCCAGTACTTC. Protein sequence: CASRQGKETQYF.

The V call is TRBV7-2, the J call TRBJ2-7, with TRBD2 matching 8 bases. The V segment lost 3 bases and the J segment 3 bases; nucleotides outside the gene matches: 7. The CDR3 length is 15 residues. Germline CDR1 and CDR2: SGHTA and FQGNSA. The CDR3 sequence is CASSLGTSGVYEQYF. CDR3 bases: TGTGCCAGCAGCTTGGGGACTAGTGGCGTCTACGAGCAGTACTTC.